These 16 T cell receptor beta chains originate from one sample sequenced in a study of shared clonotypes between healthy human individuals. TCRdb keeps only in-frame clones here, not all; method: immunoSEQ multiplex PCR. The sample records about 2.3 million clones, 85% to 95% being singletons. The sequenced sample consisted of naive CD4+ T cells from PBMCs. Subset given: CD45RA+ positively selected. Source of these receptors: a man between 18 and 29 years old in good health. Some clones in this sample may be carry-over from other donors' samples.

The rearrangement uses TRBV18 and TRBJ1-4; D is uncertain. This CDR3 has 16 amino acids. Trimming left V 2 bases short and J 3 bases short, with 13 bases between. Looked up from germline, CDR1 is KGHSH and CDR2 is LQKENI. CDR3: CASSPDLGRPNEKLFF. DNA for the CDR3: TGTGCCAGCTCACCAGACTTAGGCAGGCCTAATGAAAAACTGTTTTTT.

V gene TRBV2 combines with J gene TRBJ2-7, with D unclear. The V end lost 5 bases, the J end lost 0 bases, and 5 bases lay between the germline ends. The CDR3 consists of 12 residues. Germline V CDR1 and CDR2: SNHLY, FYNNEI. The DNA for the CDR3 is TGTGCCAGCAGTATCTCCTCCTACGAGCAGTACTTC. This gives the protein CASSISSYEQYF.

The V and J genes are TRBV6-6 and TRBJ1-3; no firm D call. This CDR3 region has 14 residues. Trimming took 0 bases from V and 0 from J, leaving 3 bases between them. Germline V CDR1 and CDR2: MNHNY, SVGAGI (reference sequence). The CDR3 nucleotides are TGTGCCAGCAGTTACTCGGTCTCTGGAAACACCATATATTTT. Translation gives CASSYSVSGNTIYF.

This clone was counted once. Additional DNA sequences in this sample encode the identical CDR3. The chain joins TRBV5-4 to TRBJ2-1; 13 nucleotides align to TRBD2. This CDR3 has 15 residues. Germline loops: CDR1 SGHNT, CDR2 YYREEE (reference sequence). V gave up 4 bases and J gave up 6 bases; unmatched junction bases: 4. CDR3 region: CASSLGLAGFNEQFF. The CDR3, as DNA: TGTGCCAGCAGCCTGGGACTAGCGGGGTTCAATGAGCAGTTCTTC.

The rearrangement uses TRBV2 and TRBJ1-4; 7 bases map to TRBD1. V shed 4 bases and J 8 bases; nucleotides not matched to a gene: 7. The CDR3 length is 14 residues. Germline CDR1 and CDR2: SNHLY and FYNNEI. In DNA, the CDR3 is TGTGCCAGCAGTGTTTATGGGACAGACGAAAAACTGTTTTTT. Its translation is CASSVYGTDEKLFF.

This clone was seen just once. The genes are TRBV11-1 and TRBJ2-7, with TRBD1 matching over 7 bases. V shed 5 bases and J 3 bases; nucleotides not matched to a gene: 7. The CDR3 is made up of 14 amino acids. In germline, CDR1 is SGHAT, CDR2 FQDESV (reference sequence). DNA of the CDR3: TGTGCCAGCAGCCCCGACAGGGTCCTCTACGAGCAGTACTTC. Translation gives CASSPDRVLYEQYF.

The chain has TRBV28 and TRBJ2-6; D is ambiguous. V lost 3 bases and J 1 base, leaving 28 bases between the germline ends. The germline gives CDR1 MDHEN, CDR2 SYDVKM. This CDR3 is 22 amino acids long. CDR3 protein: CASSFPGIPPIHTLSGANVLTF. CDR3 DNA sequence: TGTGCCAGCAGTTTCCCCGGCATACCCCCCATCCATACCTTGTCTGGGGCCAACGTCCTGACTTTC.

The rearrangement uses TRBV6-1 and TRBJ1-6; D remains ambiguous. CDR1 MNHNS and CDR2 SASEGT come from the germline V gene. The CDR3 contains 13 residues. Deletions cut 2 bases from V and 4 bases from J, with 3 bases between. In nucleotides, the CDR3 is TGTGCCAGCAGTGAACAGTATAATTCACCCCTCCACTTT. Amino acids: CASSEQYNSPLHF.

The V gene is TRBV7-9, the J gene TRBJ1-2; D ambiguous. CDR1 is SEHNR and CDR2 is FQNEAQ in the germline V gene (reference sequence). CDR3 length: 15 amino acids. Between the trimmed V and J ends, which lost 4 bases and 8 bases, there was a span of 20 bases. The CDR3 protein is CASSSIRGVPRGYTF. In nucleotides, the CDR3 is TGTGCCAGCAGCTCCATCCGAGGAGTTCCCCGGGGCTACACCTTC.

This clone appeared a single time. J is TRBJ2-1 and V is TRBV5-1, with D perhaps TRBD1 (6 bases). This CDR3 contains 11 residues. The V gene lost 7 bases and the J gene lost 6 bases, with 8 bases spanning the gap. Germline-derived CDR1 and CDR2 are SGHRS and YFSETQ. The DNA of the CDR3 is TGCGCCAGCGGCAGGGGCAATGAGCAGTTCTTC. Translated, it gives CASGRGNEQFF.

This sequence joins TRBV5-6 and TRBJ2-2; D not resolved. The CDR3 has 15 residues. CDR1 and CDR2 from the germline V gene are SGHDT and YYEEEE. Trimming removed 4 bases from V and 1 base from J, with 11 bases in between. The CDR3 sequence is CASSTGRRNTGELFF. CDR3 coding DNA: TGTGCCAGCAGCACCGGACGGAGGAACACCGGGGAGCTGTTTTTT.

This rearrangement joins TRBV30 to TRBJ1-5; TRBD1 agrees at 7 bases. Germline trimming cut 0 bases from V and 7 bases from J; bases unmatched to any gene: 6. Per the germline V gene, CDR1 is GTSNPN and CDR2 is SVGIG (reference sequence). The CDR3 covers 14 residues. In nucleotides, the CDR3 is TGTGCCTGGAGTGTAGACAGGGTCGGGCAGCCCCAGCATTTT. This gives the protein CAWSVDRVGQPQHF.

This chain joins TRBV7-8 and TRBJ2-3, with D hard to call. This CDR3 region has 14 residues. Germline CDR1 and CDR2: SGHVS and FQNEAQ. V shed 5 bases and J shed 2 bases, with 11 bases lying between them. Here the CDR3 reads CASSPTWNTDTQYF. CDR3 nucleotides: TGTGCCAGCAGCCCTACCTGGAACACAGATACGCAGTATTTT. The full variable domain, its missing parts supplied by reference TRBV7-8 and TRBJ2-3, is GAGVSQSPRYKVAKRGQDVALRCDPISGHVSLFWYQQALGQGPEFLTYFQNEAQLDKSGLPSDRFFAERPEGSVSTLKIQRTQQEDSAVYLCASSPTWNTDTQYFGPGTRLTVL.

The V and J genes are TRBV6-4 and TRBJ2-3; D perhaps matches TRBD1 (7 bases). The length of the CDR3 is 14 residues. Trimming took 2 bases from V and 4 from J, leaving 10 bases between them. Looked up from germline, CDR1 is MRHNA and CDR2 is SNTAGT. The DNA of the CDR3 is TGTGCCAGCAGTGACGGAGGGGGCGCAGATACGCAGTATTTT. It translates to CASSDGGGADTQYF.

The CDR3 here is CASAQEDYGYTF. Written as DNA, the CDR3 is TGCGCCAGCGCGCAGGAAGACTATGGCTACACCTTC. The V gene is TRBV5-1, the J gene TRBJ1-2, with no clear D. Germline V lookup: CDR1 SGHRS, CDR2 YFSETQ. CDR3 length equals 12 residues. V was shortened by 7 bases and J by 3 bases, with 10 bases between the two germline ends.

V usage is TRBV15 and J usage is TRBJ1-2, with a possible D match to TRBD1 (6 bases). There are 15 residues in the CDR3. CDR1 and CDR2 (germline): LNHNV, YYDKDF (reference sequence). V lost 1 base and J lost 3, with 12 bases in between. CDR3 region: CATSRAGTTDYGYTF. The DNA for the CDR3 is TGTGCCACCAGCAGAGCCGGGACAACAGACTATGGCTACACCTTC. The full variable domain, completed using reference TRBV15 and TRBJ1-2, is DAMVIQNPRYQVTQFGKPVTLSCSQTLNHNVMYWYQQKSSQAPKLLFHYYDKDFNNEADTPDNFQSRRPNTSFCFLDIRSPGLGDTAMYLCATSRAGTTDYGYTFGSGTRLTVV.